This record looks at one TCR beta chain sequence and its context. Its target is unknown. Evenly divided among several immunoSEQ plates was the genomic DNA of each subset. Original methodology: With immunoSEQ giving junction-only sequences and no quality scores, filtering differed. TCRdb's table, derived via immunoSEQ multiplex PCR, lists solely in-frame clones and lacks some. The V and J calls and clone size come from that table; D and trimming were worked out from the DNA. The sample yields about 2.3 million clones, approximately 95% seen once. The study drew all its donors from Caucasian adults living in Nashville, Tennessee. The V gene's germline CDR1 is MNHEY and CDR2 SMNVEV (reference sequence). This CDR3 spans 12 amino acids. The ends were cut back, 3 bases at V and 8 bases at J, with 5 bases in the middle. The sample comes from a study of shared clonotypes between healthy human individuals. Study-level results: Rarefaction gave evidence that sorted-subset sequencing remained incomplete despite large depth.

This sequence was found in a man aged 18 to 29 in good health. Some clones in this sample may be carry-over from other donors' samples. The chain joins TRBV27 to TRBJ1-6, with D hard to call. The sample taken for sequencing was naive CD4+ T cells from PBMCs. Subset indicated: CD45RA+ positively selected. DNA of the CDR3: TGTGCCAGCAGTTTTGGTCATTCACCCCTCCACTTT. This translates into CASSFGHSPLHF.